The 25 T cell receptor beta chains given below trace back to one sample, sequenced in a study of prognosis after radiotherapy for stage I lung cancer. Two-round multiplex PCR, the amplification method, yielded TCR beta CDR3 from genomic DNA. Initially, in first-round PCR, primers specific to each TRBV and TRBJ gene were used. TCRdb reprocessed the multiplex PCR reads via MiXCR and lists one record per CDR3 protein. The data contain tens of thousands of distinct CDR3 sequences, 26% of them singletons. The material sequenced was PBMCs, taken before or after stereotactic body radiation therapy (not recorded which). These receptors all stem from a donor at least 50 years old with non-small cell lung cancer.

In its sample, this clonotype was seen many times. The chain links TRBV28 to TRBJ1-4; D is ambiguous. V was shortened by 4 bases and J by 10 bases, with 19 bases between the two germline ends. CDR3 size: 15 residues. Germline V gene lookup returns CDR1 MDHEN and CDR2 SYDVKM. This CDR3 reads CASSSTRASRGKLFF. Here the CDR3 DNA reads TGTGCCAGCAGTTCCACACGGGCGTCCCGCGGAAAACTGTTTTTT.

This clonotype has a count of ten or more. The rearrangement uses TRBV7-8 and TRBJ2-7; D remains unclear. Looked up from germline, CDR1 is SGHVS and CDR2 is FQNEAQ. V lost 1 base, J lost 3 bases, and 7 bases lay in between. This CDR3 comprises 13 residues. The CDR3 protein is CASSLDNYYEQYF. The CDR3 DNA reads as TGTGCCAGCAGCTTAGACAATTACTACGAGCAGTACTTC.

Points on this clonotype: A far larger clone differs by one base, so this is likely a read error. The J gene is TRBJ1-2, the V gene TRBV6-4; a possible D gene is TRBD1 (5 bases). The CDR3 length is 15 residues. The V end lost 5 bases, the J end lost 2 bases, and 15 bases lay between the germline ends. Germline V gene lookup returns CDR1 MRHNA and CDR2 SNTAGT. CDR3 sequence: CASSSLVTENYGYTF. CDR3 coding DNA: TGTGCCAGCAGTTCCCTGGTGACAGAGAACTATGGCTACACCTTC.

Ten or more counts support this clonotype. The chain employs TRBV18 and TRBJ2-3, with D tentatively TRBD1 or TRBD2 (5 bases each). Germline-derived CDR1 and CDR2 are KGHSH and LQKENI. V shed 6 bases and J shed 0 bases, with 13 bases lying between them. This CDR3 contains 15 residues. DNA of the CDR3: TGTGCCAGCTCTTACGGGGCAACTAGCACAGATACGCAGTATTTT. Amino acids: CASSYGATSTDTQYF.

This chain joins TRBV9 and TRBJ1-1; D unclear. There are 16 residues in the CDR3. Germline V gene sequence: CDR1 SGDLS, CDR2 YYNGEE. The ends were cut back, 4 bases at V and 0 bases at J, with 16 bases in the middle. CDR3 region: CASSPQERIMNTEAFF. CDR3 in DNA: TGTGCCAGCAGCCCCCAGGAGAGGATTATGAACACTGAAGCTTTCTTT.

At least ten counts were recorded for this clonotype. The rearrangement joins TRBV29-1 to TRBJ2-3; maybe TRBD1 (6 bases). Germline CDR1 and CDR2: SQVTM and ANQGSEA. This CDR3 spans 14 amino acids. The V and J ends lost 6 bases and 3 bases respectively, with 16 bases between them. CDR3 DNA sequence: TGCAGCGTCCGGCCGGGACAAGGAACAGATACGCAGTATTTT. Residues: CSVRPGQGTDTQYF.

There are many counts of this clonotype. The chain combines TRBV4-2 with TRBJ2-3, with 10 bases fitting TRBD1. V was pared by 4 bases and J by 6 bases, with 7 bases of the junction left unmatched. This CDR3 contains 15 residues. From germline, CDR1 is LGHNA and CDR2 YNFKEQ. Here the CDR3 reads CASSLSGQGLDTQYF. The CDR3, as DNA: TGTGCCAGCAGCCTTTCGGGACAGGGGTTGGATACGCAGTATTTT.

Points on this clonotype: A far larger clone is one base from this, pointing to a likely read error. Likely a read error: the CDR3 ends without its conserved phenylalanine or tryptophan. The CDR3 is CASSAGGQGADGYTS. For the CDR3, the DNA is TGTGCCAGCAGTGCGGGCGGACAGGGGGCCGACGGCTACACCTCC. The chain couples TRBV6-4 to TRBJ1-2, with TRBD1 matching over 11 bases. CDR3 length: 15 residues. Germline values: CDR1 MRHNA, CDR2 SNTAGT. V shed 4 bases, J shed 8 bases, and the junction held 9 bases outside the gene matches.

This clonotype was found many times. This chain joins TRBV30 and TRBJ2-1, with 10 bases identical to TRBD1. Germline assignment: CDR1 GTSNPN and CDR2 SVGIG (reference sequence). The CDR3 consists of 15 residues. Trimming at V came to 8 bases and at J to 6 bases, leaving 13 bases not matched to a gene. CDR3 DNA: TGTGCCCAAGGATCCGGGACAGGGGCCAGCAATGAGCAGTTCTTC. This encodes CAQGSGTGASNEQFF.

This clonotype was picked up a small number of times. This chain joins TRBV28 and TRBJ1-4; no firm D call. Trimming removed 6 bases from V and 7 bases from J, with 9 bases in between. This CDR3 contains 12 residues. Per the germline V gene, CDR1 is MDHEN and CDR2 is SYDVKM. DNA for the CDR3: TGTGCCAGCAGCCGCCCCATTGAAAAACTGTTTTTT. This gives the protein CASSRPIEKLFF. Using reference TRBV28 and TRBJ1-4 for the parts outside the CDR3, the full variable domain is DVKVTQSSRYLVKRTGEKVFLECVQDMDHENMFWYRQDPGLGLRLIYFSYDVKMKEKGDIPEGYSVSREKKERFSLILESASTNQTSMYLCASSRPIEKLFFGSGTQLSVL.

This clonotype appeared once. A much larger clonotype is one base distant, so this may be a read error. The chain employs TRBV12-3 or TRBV12-4 and TRBJ2-7, with D possibly being TRBD1 (6 bases). This CDR3 has 14 residues. CDR3 protein: CASGRRRGGYGQYF. The DNA of the CDR3 is TGTGCCAGCGGTCGGAGGAGAGGGGGTTACGGGCAGTACTTC.

In its sample, this clonotype was seen once. A far larger clone is off by one base, so a read error is likely. This chain connects TRBV6-1 to TRBJ2-1, with D perhaps being TRBD1 or TRBD2 (6 bases each). The CDR3 has 13 residues. Germline V gene lookup returns CDR1 MNHNS and CDR2 SASEGT. V was trimmed by 6 bases and J by 8 bases, leaving 14 bases between them. CDR3 protein: CASRRGVGYEQFF. CDR3 bases: TGTGCCAGCAGAAGGGGGGTTGGCTATGAGCAGTTCTTC.

To note about this clonotype: This may be a read error, as it is one base from a much larger clone. The chain uses TRBV6-2 or TRBV6-3 and TRBJ1-1; 8 bases are a match to TRBD1. Germline CDR1 reads MNHEY; CDR2 reads SVGEGT. The CDR3 loop spans 12 amino acids. CDR3 amino acids: CTSRGRNTEAFF. The CDR3 bases are TGTACCAGCAGGGGGCGGAACACTGAAGCTTTCTTT.

This clonotype was seen repeatedly, ten times or more. J is TRBJ1-5 and V is TRBV6-4; no clear D gene. The length of the CDR3 is 12 residues. V was trimmed by 8 bases and J by 11 bases, leaving 16 bases between them. Looked up from germline, CDR1 is MRHNA and CDR2 is SNTAGT. CDR3 amino acids: CASGNLESAQHF. Written as DNA, the CDR3 is TGTGCCAGCGGAAATTTAGAATCAGCCCAGCATTTT.

CDR3 in amino acids: CASSPPGGDYTEAFF. CDR3 in DNA: TGTGCCAGCTCACCACCGGGCGGTGACTACACTGAAGCTTTCTTT. This chain uses TRBV18 with TRBJ1-1; D gene uncertain. Per the germline V gene, CDR1 is KGHSH and CDR2 is LQKENI. The CDR3 totals 15 residues. V dropped 0 bases and J dropped 3 bases, with 11 bases sitting between them.

Concerning this clonotype: Given a far larger clone just one base away, this is likely a sequencing read error. The gene calls are TRBV6-5 and TRBJ1-1; no reliable D call. The CDR3 runs to 12 residues. V was trimmed by 6 bases and J by 3 bases, leaving 8 bases between them. The germline V gene encodes CDR1 MNHEY and CDR2 SVGAGI. CDR3 in amino acids: CASSTLYTEAFF. The DNA for the CDR3 is TGTGCCAGCAGCACCCTATACACTGAAGCTTTCTTT.

This clonotype was seen ten or more times. The J gene is TRBJ1-2, the V gene TRBV6-1, with TRBD1 matching 12 bases. The ends lost 5 bases at V and 5 bases at J; junction bases unmatched: 6. This CDR3 region has 15 residues. CDR1 and CDR2 (germline): MNHNS, SASEGT. CDR3 coding DNA: TGTGCCAGCAGTCAAGGGACAGGGGGCGCGTATGGCTACACCTTC. It translates to CASSQGTGGAYGYTF.

This chain joins TRBV20-1 and TRBJ2-4; a possible D gene is TRBD2 (5 bases). CDR3 length: 16 residues. Germline CDR1 and CDR2: DFQATT and SNEGSKA (reference sequence). V lost 1 base and J lost 8, with 21 bases in between. The CDR3 loop reads CSARGLSKLAGDIQYF. Here the CDR3 DNA reads TGCAGTGCTAGAGGGTTGTCCAAACTGGCCGGGGACATTCAGTACTTC.

This clonotype was observed at least ten times. This chain uses TRBV5-1 with TRBJ2-5, with no clear D. The CDR3 spans 14 residues. The V end lost 0 bases, the J end lost 5 bases, and 11 bases lay between the germline ends. Germline V gene sequence: CDR1 SGHRS, CDR2 YFSETQ. This CDR3 is CASSLGSSFETQYF. The DNA of the CDR3 is TGCGCCAGCAGCTTGGGATCCAGTTTTGAGACCCAGTACTTC.

At least ten counts were recorded for this clonotype. The chain joins TRBV5-1 to TRBJ2-3, with 15 bases matching TRBD2. Germline CDR1 reads SGHRS; CDR2 reads YFSETQ. This CDR3 has 14 amino acids. The ends lost 4 bases at V and 11 bases at J; junction bases unmatched: 5. CDR3 loop: CASSQGTSGGQQYF. The CDR3, as DNA: TGCGCCAGCAGCCAAGGGACTAGCGGGGGGCAGCAGTATTTT. The complete variable domain, with remaining parts taken from reference TRBV5-1 and TRBJ2-3, reads KAGVTQTPRYLIKTRGQQVTLSCSPISGHRSVSWYQQTPGQGLQFLFEYFSETQRNKGNFPGRFSGRQFSNSRSEMNVSTLELGDSALYLCASSQGTSGGQQYFGPGTRLTVL.

This clonotype was counted at least ten times. The chain employs TRBV20-1 and TRBJ2-1; D might be TRBD2 (6 bases). This CDR3 is built from 14 residues. Trimming took 0 bases from V and 7 from J, leaving 13 bases between them. Germline CDR1 reads DFQATT; CDR2 reads SNEGSKA (reference sequence). This chain's CDR3 is CSARDSFGGNEQFF. The CDR3 nucleotides read TGCAGTGCTAGAGACTCCTTTGGAGGGAATGAGCAGTTCTTC.

On this clonotype: A read error is possible here, since a much larger clone lies one base away. The chain couples TRBV12-3 or TRBV12-4 to TRBJ2-1, with 8 bases lining up with TRBD1. This CDR3 contains 15 residues. CDR3 protein: CASSFRQGRGNGQFF. The CDR3 bases are TGTGCCAGCAGTTTTAGACAGGGGCGAGGCAATGGGCAGTTCTTC.

The chain links TRBV6-1 to TRBJ1-1; weak D call: TRBD1 (5 bases). The CDR3 extends over 12 amino acids. CDR1 MNHNS and CDR2 SASEGT come from the germline V gene. The CDR3 reads CDTSVKGTEAFF. As DNA, the CDR3 is TGTGACACCTCGGTGAAGGGGACTGAAGCTTTCTTT.

With regard to this clonotype: This may stem from a read error, because a much larger clone lies one nucleotide away. CDR3 region: CASRGWTSGDNEQFF. Written as DNA, the CDR3 is TGTGCCAGCAGGGGGTGGACTAGCGGGGACAATGAGCAGTTCTTC. This chain joins TRBV9 and TRBJ2-1, with 12 bases aligning to TRBD2. The CDR3 runs to 15 residues. With 5 bases clipped from V and 5 bases from J, the junction kept 5 bases outside the gene matches. Germline lookup yields CDR1 SGDLS and CDR2 YYNGEE.

This clonotype was counted at least ten times. The chain joins TRBV19 to TRBJ1-2, with 9 nucleotides matching TRBD1. Germline V gives CDR1 LNHDA, CDR2 SQIVND (reference sequence). V lost 4 bases to trimming and J lost 7 bases; unmatched junction nucleotides: 7. This CDR3 contains 14 residues. This CDR3 is CASSKTQGAGGYTF. Here the CDR3 DNA reads TGTGCCAGTAGTAAGACACAGGGGGCTGGTGGCTACACCTTC.